There are a few counts of the clone carrying this T cell receptor (beta chain). The antigen is not known. Donors contributed one heparinised blood draw apiece, averaging around 100 mL. Each sorted population was over 98% pure. The sample is drawn from a study of beta chain features in type 1 diabetes. The study, taken as a whole, reports: Because the template was cDNA, high-expressing cells might be over-represented. TCRB CDR3s were moderately but significantly shorter in Type 1 diabetes patients in all four CD4+ subsets.

The CDR3 totals 16 residues. V was clipped by 0 bases and J by 1 base, with 8 bases between them. CDR1 SGDLS and CDR2 YYNGEE come from the germline V gene. What was sequenced were expressed TCRB transcripts, since all of the isolated RNA had been reverse transcribed. The method was immunoSEQ multiplex PCR; TCRdb's version includes in-frame clones alone and lacks a portion of them. The sample has some 240,000 clones; approximately 16% are singletons. The sequence was collected from a man aged 25-45 years with type 1 diabetes. The sample consisted of naive CD4+ T cells from blood. The genes are TRBV9 and TRBJ2-6, with D uncertain. The CDR3 reads CASSVEGRSGANVLTF. The CDR3 DNA follows: TGTGCCAGCAGCGTAGAGGGTCGGTCTGGGGCCAACGTCCTGACTTTC.